This T cell receptor (beta chain) was captured by sequencing in a study of blood T cell repertoires in COVID-19. Overall study: Recovery among Cohort 3 donors was established by two negative PCRs, clearance, or symptom resolution. PBMCs, B-cell-depleted T cells, or T cells were the source of the cDNA or gDNA that made up the material. Acute-phase and convalescent COVID-19 samples originated in the United States, Italy and Spain.

Participant-given clinical history determined each cohort assignment. Trimming shortened V by 6 bases and J by 2 bases, and 11 bases separated the two germline ends. The CDR3 is 13 amino acids. Germline CDR1 LNHDA, CDR2 SQIVND (reference sequence). Profiling relied on immunoSEQ multiplex PCR, and the TCRdb table lists in-frame clones only, not all of them. The profile covers roughly 230,000 clones, with roughly 87% appearing a single time and 5.5% to 8.5% taken by the ten largest. This clonotype originated in a man between 25 and 39 years old in a cohort exposed to, infected with or recovered from COVID-19 (not recorded which). Material: PBMCs or T cells enriched from blood (not recorded which). This chain joins TRBV19 and TRBJ2-7; possibly TRBD1 for D (6 bases). CDR3 residues: CASRRGQAYEQYF. The CDR3 DNA reads as TGTGCCAGTAGAAGGGGACAAGCCTACGAGCAGTACTTC. The full variable domain, rest sourced from reference TRBV19 and TRBJ2-7, is DGGITQSPKYLFRKEGQNVTLSCEQNLNHDAMYWYRQDPGQGLRLIYYSQIVNDFQKGDIAEGYSVSREKKESFPLTVTSAQKNPTAFYLCASRRGQAYEQYFGPGTRLTVT.